This TCR beta chain appears in the sequencing data of a study of T cell responses to AZD1222 COVID-19 vaccine. Study findings and constraints: Epitopes outside B.1.351 and B.1.1.7 mutated regions reportedly drew nearly half of spike TCRs.

Only in-frame clones appear in the TCRdb table, and some are missing; sequencing was by immunoSEQ multiplex PCR. The table lists 200,000 or so clones, over 80% of them singletons. Trimming left V 1 base short and J 1 base short, with 5 bases between. The CDR3 spans 14 residues. Germline V gene lookup returns CDR1 MDHEN and CDR2 SYDVKM. This clone was counted once. Its cognate antigen is unknown. The chain combines TRBV28 with TRBJ1-3; D is perhaps TRBD1 (5 bases). The receptor's source is an adult in good health. Source: peripheral blood, taken on day 0 of AZD1222 vaccination. DNA of the CDR3: TGTGCCAGCAGTTTATCAGGGTCTGGAAACACCATATATTTT. Amino acid sequence: CASSLSGSGNTIYF.